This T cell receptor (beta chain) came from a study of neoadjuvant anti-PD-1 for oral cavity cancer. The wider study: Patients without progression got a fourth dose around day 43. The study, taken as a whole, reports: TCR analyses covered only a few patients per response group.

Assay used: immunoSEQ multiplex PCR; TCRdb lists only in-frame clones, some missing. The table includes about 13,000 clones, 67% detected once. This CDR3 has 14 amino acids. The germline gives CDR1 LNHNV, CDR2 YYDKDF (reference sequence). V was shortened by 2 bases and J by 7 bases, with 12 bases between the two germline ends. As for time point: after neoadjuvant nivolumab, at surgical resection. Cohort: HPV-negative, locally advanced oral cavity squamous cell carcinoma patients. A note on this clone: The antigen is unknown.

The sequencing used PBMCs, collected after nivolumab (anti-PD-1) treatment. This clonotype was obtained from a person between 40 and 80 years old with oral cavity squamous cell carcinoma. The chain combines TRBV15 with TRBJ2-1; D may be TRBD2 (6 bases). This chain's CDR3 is CATSRRQEGNEQFF. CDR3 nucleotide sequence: TGTGCCACCAGCAGAAGGCAGGAGGGAAATGAGCAGTTCTTC.